This T cell receptor beta chain is from a study of T-cell reconstitution after alpha-beta-depleted transplantation in children. General study points: Newly produced T cells mostly accounted for T-cell counts and diversity one year post-transplant. Reportedly, roughly two months post-transplant, alpha-beta T cells arose from several hundred expanded graft clones. The study traced high day-60 TCRbeta diversity in some patients to surviving recipient T cells and thymic progenitors.

This CDR3 has 17 amino acids. The junction had 4 bases not matched to a gene; V was cut back by 1 base and J by 0 bases. CDR1 and CDR2 (germline): SEHNR, FQNEAQ (reference sequence). TCRbeta library preparation incorporated unique molecular identifiers. TCRdb reanalysed the PCR reads using MiXCR and keeps one entry per CDR3 protein. The sample shows approximately 500,000 distinct CDR3 sequences, roughly a tenth of them seen only once. Notes on this clonotype: The antigen is unknown.

The V and J genes are TRBV7-9 and TRBJ1-5; 9 bases match TRBD1. Sequenced material: PBMCs, taken before TCRalphabeta/CD19-depleted stem cell transplant. This receptor was obtained from a child under 10 years old with inherited bone marrow failure, due to receive a stem cell transplant. The CDR3 nucleotides are TGTGCCAGCAGCTTAGATACAGGGGGCCCTAGCAATCAGCCCCAGCATTTT. As protein: CASSLDTGGPSNQPQHF.